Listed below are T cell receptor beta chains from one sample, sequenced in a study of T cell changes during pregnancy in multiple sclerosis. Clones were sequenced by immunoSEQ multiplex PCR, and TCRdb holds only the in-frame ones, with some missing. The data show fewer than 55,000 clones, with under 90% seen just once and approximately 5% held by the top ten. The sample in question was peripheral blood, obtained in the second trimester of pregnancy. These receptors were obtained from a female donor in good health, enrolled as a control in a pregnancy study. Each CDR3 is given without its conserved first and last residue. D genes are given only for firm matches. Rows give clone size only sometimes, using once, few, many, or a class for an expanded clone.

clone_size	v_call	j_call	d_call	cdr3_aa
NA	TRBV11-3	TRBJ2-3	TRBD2	ASSTRGGGITDTQY
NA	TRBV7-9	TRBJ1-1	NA	ASSLSSPFTEAF
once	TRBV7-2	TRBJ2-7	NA	ASSFGPYEQY
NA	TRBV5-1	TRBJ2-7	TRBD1	ASSATGAAYEQY
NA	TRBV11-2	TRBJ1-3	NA	ASSIVIGSGNTIY
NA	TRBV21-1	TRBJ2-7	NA	ASWGESVAYEQY
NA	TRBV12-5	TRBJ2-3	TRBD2	ASGREVTDTQY
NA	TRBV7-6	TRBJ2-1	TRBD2	ASSSTSGGPQGQF
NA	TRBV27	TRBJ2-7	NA	ASSWGGHYEQY
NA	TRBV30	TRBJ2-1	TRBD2	AWRGTSGKSAYNEQF
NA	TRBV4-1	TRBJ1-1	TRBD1	ASSQDKQGANTEAF
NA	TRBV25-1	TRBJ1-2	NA	ASSWAHGYT
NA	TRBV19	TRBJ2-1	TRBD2	ASSSRTSGRREQF
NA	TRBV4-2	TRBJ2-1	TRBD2	ASSQGGLAGANEQF
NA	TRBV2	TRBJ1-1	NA	ASSEALRGEAF
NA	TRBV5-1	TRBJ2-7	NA	ASSLFWSSYEQY
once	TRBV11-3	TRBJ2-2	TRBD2	ASSDLAGTGELF
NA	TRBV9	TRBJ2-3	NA	ASSVVPTDTQY
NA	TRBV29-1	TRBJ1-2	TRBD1	SVERAGGGYT
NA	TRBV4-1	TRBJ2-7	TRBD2	ASSQGAAGALSEQY
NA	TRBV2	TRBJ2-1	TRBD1	ATKSGGVRNEQF
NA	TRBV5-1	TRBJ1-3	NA	ASSQGYGNTIY
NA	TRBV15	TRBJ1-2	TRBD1	ATADRPNYGYT
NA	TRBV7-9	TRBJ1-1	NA	ASSYSVGAEAF
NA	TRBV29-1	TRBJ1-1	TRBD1	SVDRGPGTEAF
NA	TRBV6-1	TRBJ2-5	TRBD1	ASSAGTGGRETQY
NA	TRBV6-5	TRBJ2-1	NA	AIGEGQFNEQF
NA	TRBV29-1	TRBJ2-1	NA	SVPPRGVGNEQF
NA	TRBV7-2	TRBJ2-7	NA	ASSLALPGRSYEQY
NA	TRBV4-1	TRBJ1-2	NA	ASSQGEASNYGYT
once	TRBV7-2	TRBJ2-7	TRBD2	ASSPIAGAAYEQY
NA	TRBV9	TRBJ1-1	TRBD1	ASSVDGQGSTEAF
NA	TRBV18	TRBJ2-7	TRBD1	ASSSGQGAPGQY
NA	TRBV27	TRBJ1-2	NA	ASSPTGQGPNGYT
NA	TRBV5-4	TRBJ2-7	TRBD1	ASRNNKGTVYEQY
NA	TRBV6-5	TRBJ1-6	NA	ASSYDWDILNSPLH
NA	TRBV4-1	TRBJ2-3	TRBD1	ASSLRRGPDTQY
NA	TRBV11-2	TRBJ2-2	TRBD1	ASSSRPGGMIGELF
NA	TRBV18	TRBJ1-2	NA	ASSPIKNGVIYGYT
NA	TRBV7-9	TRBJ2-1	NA	ASSFGGSIYNEQF
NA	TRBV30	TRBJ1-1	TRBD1	AGSDRGRASTEAF
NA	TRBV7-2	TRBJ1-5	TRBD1	ASSLGQGVRPQH
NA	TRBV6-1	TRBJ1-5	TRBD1	ASSFGQDGNQPQH
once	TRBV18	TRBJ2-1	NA	ASSPGGYNEQF
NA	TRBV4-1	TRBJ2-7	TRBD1	ASSDVDRGLGGGPGQY
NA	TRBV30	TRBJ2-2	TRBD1	AWSKRTGVSTGELF
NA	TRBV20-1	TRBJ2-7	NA	SAMLINEQY
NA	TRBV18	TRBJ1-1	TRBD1	ASSPAGQANTEAF
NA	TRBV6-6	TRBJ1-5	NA	ASSYSTGNNQPQH
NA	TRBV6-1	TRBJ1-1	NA	ASSELEGKTEAF
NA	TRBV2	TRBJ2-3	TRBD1	ASSEAGQGAWGDTQY
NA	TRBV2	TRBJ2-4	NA	ASSDRGRVQY
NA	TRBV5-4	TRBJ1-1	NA	ASSFAGVEVTEAF
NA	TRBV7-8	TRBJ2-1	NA	ASSLAPGIHNEQF
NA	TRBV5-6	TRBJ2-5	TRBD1	ASSLVARGPQETQY
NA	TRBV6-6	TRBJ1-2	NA	ASGDSDAYGYT
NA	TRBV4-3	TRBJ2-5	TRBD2	ASSQGTSGGYQETQY